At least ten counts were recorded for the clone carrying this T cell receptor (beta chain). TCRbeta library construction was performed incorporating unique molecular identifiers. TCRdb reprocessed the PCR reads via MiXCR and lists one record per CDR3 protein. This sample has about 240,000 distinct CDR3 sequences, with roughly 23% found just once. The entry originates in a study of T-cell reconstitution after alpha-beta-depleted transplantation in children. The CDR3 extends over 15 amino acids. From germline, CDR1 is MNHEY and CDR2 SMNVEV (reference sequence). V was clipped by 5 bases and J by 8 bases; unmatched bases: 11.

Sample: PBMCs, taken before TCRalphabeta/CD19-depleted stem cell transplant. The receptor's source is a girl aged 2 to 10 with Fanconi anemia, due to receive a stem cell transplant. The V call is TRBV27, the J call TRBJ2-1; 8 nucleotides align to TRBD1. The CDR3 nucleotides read TGTGCCAGCAGTCCCATACCCACAGGGGGTCATGAGCAGTTCTTC. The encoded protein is CASSPIPTGGHEQFF.